A selection of T cell receptor beta chains follows, all from one sample in a study of Ad26.COV2.S vaccination and SARS-CoV-2 variants. Clones were sequenced by immunoSEQ multiplex PCR, and TCRdb holds only the in-frame ones, with some missing. The sample includes approximately 400,000 clones, 80% to 90% seen only once; the top ten take roughly 3.3%. This specimen was peripheral blood, taken in a trial of Ad26.COV2.S vaccine versus placebo. The receptors shown here come from a person aged 18-60 years who received the Ad26.COV2.S COVID-19 vaccine or a placebo. CDR3s include the opening cysteine and the closing phenylalanine or tryptophan. The order of the fields is clone size, V gene, J gene, D gene, CDR3 protein, CDR3 DNA. The D gene is left open where the match is weak. The size entry is marked missing in some rows and otherwise reads once, few, many or a size class.

clone size: -
V gene: TRBV6-2/TRBV6-3
J gene: TRBJ2-7
D gene: -
CDR3 protein: CASSYSGLTYEQYF
CDR3 DNA: TGTGCCAGCAGTTACTCAGGCTTGACCTACGAGCAGTACTTC

clone size: once
V gene: TRBV7-9
J gene: TRBJ2-5
D gene: -
CDR3 protein: CASSSMGSGETQYF
CDR3 DNA: TGTGCCAGCAGCTCGATGGGGTCGGGGGAGACCCAGTACTTC

clone size: -
V gene: TRBV28
J gene: TRBJ2-7
D gene: TRBD1
CDR3 protein: CASSSLGTGPYF
CDR3 DNA: TGTGCCAGCAGTTCATTAGGGACAGGGCCTTACTTC

clone size: -
V gene: TRBV7-8
J gene: TRBJ1-3
D gene: -
CDR3 protein: CASSERNRESGNTIYF
CDR3 DNA: TGTGCCAGCAGCGAGCGGAACAGGGAGTCTGGAAACACCATATATTTT

clone size: -
V gene: TRBV7-9
J gene: TRBJ2-7
D gene: -
CDR3 protein: CASSLEGGTYEQYF
CDR3 DNA: TGTGCCAGCAGCTTAGAGGGTGGAACCTACGAGCAGTACTTC

clone size: -
V gene: TRBV6-5
J gene: TRBJ1-3
D gene: -
CDR3 protein: CASRLDTSFGNTIYF
CDR3 DNA: TGTGCCAGCAGATTAGACACGAGCTTTGGAAACACCATATATTTT

clone size: -
V gene: TRBV7-2
J gene: TRBJ2-5
D gene: -
CDR3 protein: CASSLGWTNQETQYF
CDR3 DNA: TGTGCCAGCAGCTTAGGCTGGACTAACCAAGAGACCCAGTACTTC

clone size: -
V gene: TRBV7-2
J gene: TRBJ2-3
D gene: -
CDR3 protein: CASSFSGGTDTQYF
CDR3 DNA: TGTGCCAGCAGCTTTTCGGGGGGCACAGATACGCAGTATTTT

clone size: -
V gene: TRBV18
J gene: TRBJ2-5
D gene: -
CDR3 protein: CASSLLSVQETQYF
CDR3 DNA: TGTGCCAGCTCACTTTTGTCTGTCCAAGAGACCCAGTACTTC

clone size: -
V gene: TRBV18
J gene: TRBJ2-5
D gene: TRBD1
CDR3 protein: CASSPAGGQETQYF
CDR3 DNA: TGTGCCAGCTCACCGGCAGGGGGCCAAGAGACCCAGTACTTC

clone size: -
V gene: TRBV9
J gene: TRBJ2-1
D gene: TRBD2
CDR3 protein: CASSPTGTNNEQFF
CDR3 DNA: TGTGCCAGCAGCCCAACCGGGACTAACAATGAGCAGTTCTTC

clone size: -
V gene: TRBV7-9
J gene: TRBJ2-5
D gene: TRBD2
CDR3 protein: CASSQRRPSGRAVLETQYF
CDR3 DNA: TGTGCCAGCAGCCAGAGACGTCCTAGCGGGAGGGCCGTCTTGGAGACCCAGTACTTC

clone size: few
V gene: TRBV10-3
J gene: TRBJ1-1
D gene: TRBD1
CDR3 protein: CAIKGTGLESTEAFF
CDR3 DNA: TGTGCCATCAAAGGGACAGGCCTCGAGAGCACTGAAGCTTTCTTT

clone size: -
V gene: TRBV18
J gene: TRBJ1-3
D gene: TRBD1
CDR3 protein: CASSLGQGASGNTIYF
CDR3 DNA: TGTGCCAGCTCCCTAGGACAGGGGGCATCTGGAAACACCATATATTTT

clone size: -
V gene: TRBV5-1
J gene: TRBJ1-1
D gene: -
CDR3 protein: CASSLDGSGSEAFF
CDR3 DNA: TGCGCCAGCAGCTTGGATGGCTCAGGTAGTGAAGCTTTCTTT

clone size: -
V gene: TRBV5-1
J gene: TRBJ2-7
D gene: TRBD2
CDR3 protein: CASSLGLAGTYEQYF
CDR3 DNA: TGCGCCAGCAGCCTAGGACTAGCGGGAACCTACGAGCAGTACTTC

clone size: few
V gene: TRBV2
J gene: TRBJ1-2
D gene: -
CDR3 protein: CASSERTLYGYTF
CDR3 DNA: TGTGCCAGCAGTGAAAGGACCCTCTATGGCTACACCTTC

clone size: -
V gene: TRBV10-1
J gene: TRBJ1-6
D gene: -
CDR3 protein: CASGRDYNSPLHF
CDR3 DNA: TGCGCCAGCGGACGAGACTATAATTCACCCCTCCACTTT